This T cell receptor beta chain originates from a study of regulatory dendritic cells for organ transplantation. TCRdb's table, derived via immunoSEQ multiplex PCR, lists solely in-frame clones and lacks some. The data show 35,000 to 40,000 clones, about nine tenths seen once. Trimming removed 4 bases at V and 9 bases at J, with 8 bases between. This CDR3 has 11 residues. The germline V gene has CDR1 SGDLS and CDR2 YYNGEE. FACS sorted CD4+ or CD8+ T cells into CD45RA+ naive and CD45RO+ memory. To note about this clone: The antigen remains undetermined.

General study points: Considerable individual heterogeneity was seen in alloreactive memory CD8+ T cells.

Sequences were obtained from naive CD8+ T cells from blood. Described subset: CD45RA+ naive T cells. This chain joins TRBV9 and TRBJ2-1, with D unclear. This clonotype originated in a human donor in good health. The CDR3, as DNA: TGTGCCAGCAGCACCCACGGTGAGCAGTTCTTC. Its translation is CASSTHGEQFF.